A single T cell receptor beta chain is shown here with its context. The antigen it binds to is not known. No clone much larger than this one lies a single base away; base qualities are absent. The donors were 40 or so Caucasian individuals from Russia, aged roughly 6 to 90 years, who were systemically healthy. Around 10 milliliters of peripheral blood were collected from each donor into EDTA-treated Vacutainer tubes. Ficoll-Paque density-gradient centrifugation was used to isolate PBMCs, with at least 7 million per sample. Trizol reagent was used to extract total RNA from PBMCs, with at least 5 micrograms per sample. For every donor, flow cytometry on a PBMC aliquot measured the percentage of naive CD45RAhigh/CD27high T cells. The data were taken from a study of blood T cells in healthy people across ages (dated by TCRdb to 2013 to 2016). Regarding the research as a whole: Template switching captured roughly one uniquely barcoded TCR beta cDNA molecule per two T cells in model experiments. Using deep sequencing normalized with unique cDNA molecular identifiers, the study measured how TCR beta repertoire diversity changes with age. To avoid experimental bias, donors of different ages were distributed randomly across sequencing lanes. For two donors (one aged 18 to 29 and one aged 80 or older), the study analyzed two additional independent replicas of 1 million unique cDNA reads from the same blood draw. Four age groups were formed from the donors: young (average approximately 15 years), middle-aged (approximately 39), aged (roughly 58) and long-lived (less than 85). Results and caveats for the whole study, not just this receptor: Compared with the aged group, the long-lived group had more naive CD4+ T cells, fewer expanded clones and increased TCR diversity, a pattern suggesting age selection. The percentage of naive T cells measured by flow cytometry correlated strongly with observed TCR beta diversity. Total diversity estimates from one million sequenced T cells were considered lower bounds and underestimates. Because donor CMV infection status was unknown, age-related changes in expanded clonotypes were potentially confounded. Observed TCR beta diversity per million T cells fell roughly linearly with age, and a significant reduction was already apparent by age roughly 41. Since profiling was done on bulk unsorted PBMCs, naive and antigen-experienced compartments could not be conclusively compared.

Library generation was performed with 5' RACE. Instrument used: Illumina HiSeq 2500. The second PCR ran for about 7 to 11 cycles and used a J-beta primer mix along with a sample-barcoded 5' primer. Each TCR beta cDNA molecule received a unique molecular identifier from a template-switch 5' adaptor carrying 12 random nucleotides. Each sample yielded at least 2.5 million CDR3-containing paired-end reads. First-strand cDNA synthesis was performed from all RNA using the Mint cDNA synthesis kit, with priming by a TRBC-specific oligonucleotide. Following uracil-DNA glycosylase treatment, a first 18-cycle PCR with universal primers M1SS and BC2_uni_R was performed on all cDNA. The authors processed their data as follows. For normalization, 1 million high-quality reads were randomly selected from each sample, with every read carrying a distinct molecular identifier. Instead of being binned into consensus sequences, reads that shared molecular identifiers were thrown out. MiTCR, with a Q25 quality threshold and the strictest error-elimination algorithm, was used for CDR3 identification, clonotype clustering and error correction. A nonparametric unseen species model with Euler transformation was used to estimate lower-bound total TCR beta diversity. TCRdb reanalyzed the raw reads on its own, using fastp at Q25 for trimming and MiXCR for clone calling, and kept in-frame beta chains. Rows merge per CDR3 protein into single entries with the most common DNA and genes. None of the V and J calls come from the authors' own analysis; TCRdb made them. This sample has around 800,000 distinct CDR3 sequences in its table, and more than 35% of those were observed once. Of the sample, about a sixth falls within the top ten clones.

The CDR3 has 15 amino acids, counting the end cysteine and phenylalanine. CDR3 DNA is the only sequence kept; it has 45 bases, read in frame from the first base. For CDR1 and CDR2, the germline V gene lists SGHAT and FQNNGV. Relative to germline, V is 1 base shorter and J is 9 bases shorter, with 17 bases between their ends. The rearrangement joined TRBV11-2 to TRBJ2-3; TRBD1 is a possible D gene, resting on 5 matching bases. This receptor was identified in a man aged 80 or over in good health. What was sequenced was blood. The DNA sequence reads TGTGCCAGCAGCTTAGTGTTCGACGCGTCAGGGACGCAGTATTTT. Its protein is CASSLVFDASGTQYF.